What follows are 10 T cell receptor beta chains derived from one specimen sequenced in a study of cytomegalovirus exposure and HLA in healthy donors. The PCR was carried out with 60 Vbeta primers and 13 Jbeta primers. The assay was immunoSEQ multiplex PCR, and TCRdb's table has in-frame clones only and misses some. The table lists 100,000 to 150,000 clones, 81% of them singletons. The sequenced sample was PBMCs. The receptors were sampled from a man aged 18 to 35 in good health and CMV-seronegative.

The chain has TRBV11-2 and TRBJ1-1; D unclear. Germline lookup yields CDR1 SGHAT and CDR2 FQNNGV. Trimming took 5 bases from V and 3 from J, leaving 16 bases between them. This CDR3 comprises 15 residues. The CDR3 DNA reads TGTGCCAGCAGCCCCCGTTCGAGCCCCGACACTGAAGCTTTCTTT. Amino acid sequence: CASSPRSSPDTEAFF.

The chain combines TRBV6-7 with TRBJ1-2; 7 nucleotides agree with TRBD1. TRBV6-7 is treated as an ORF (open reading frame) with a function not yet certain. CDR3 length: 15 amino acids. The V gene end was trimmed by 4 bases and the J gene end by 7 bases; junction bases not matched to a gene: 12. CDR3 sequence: CASSFAGRGTSGYTF. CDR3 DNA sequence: TGTGCCAGCAGTTTCGCGGGCAGGGGGACGAGTGGCTACACCTTC.

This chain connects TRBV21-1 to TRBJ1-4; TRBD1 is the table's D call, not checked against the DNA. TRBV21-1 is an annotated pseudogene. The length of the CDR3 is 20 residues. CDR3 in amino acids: CASSKFPALDRGTTNEKLFF. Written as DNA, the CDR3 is TGTGCCAGCAGCAAATTCCCAGCCCTGGACAGGGGGACAACTAATGAAAAACTGTTTTTT.

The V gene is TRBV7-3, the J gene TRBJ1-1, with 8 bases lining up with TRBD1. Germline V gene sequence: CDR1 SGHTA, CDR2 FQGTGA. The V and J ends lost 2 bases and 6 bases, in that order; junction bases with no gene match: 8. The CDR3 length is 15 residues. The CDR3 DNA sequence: TGTGCCAGCAGCTTACAGGGGGCGGCGGTCGCTGAAGCTTTCTTT. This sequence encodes CASSLQGAAVAEAFF.

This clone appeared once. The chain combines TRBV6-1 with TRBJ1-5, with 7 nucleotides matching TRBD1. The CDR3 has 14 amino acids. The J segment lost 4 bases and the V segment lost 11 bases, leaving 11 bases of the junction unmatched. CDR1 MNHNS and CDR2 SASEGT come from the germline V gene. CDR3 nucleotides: TGTGCCTCCCTGGAGGGGGCATGGAATCAGCCCCAGCATTTT. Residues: CASLEGAWNQPQHF.

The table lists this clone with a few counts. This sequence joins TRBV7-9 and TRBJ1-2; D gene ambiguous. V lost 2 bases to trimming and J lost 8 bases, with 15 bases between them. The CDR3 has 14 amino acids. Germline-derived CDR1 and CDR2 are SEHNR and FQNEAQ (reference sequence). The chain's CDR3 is CASSLLVMPEGYTF. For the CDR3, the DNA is TGTGCCAGCAGCTTATTAGTAATGCCTGAAGGCTACACCTTC.

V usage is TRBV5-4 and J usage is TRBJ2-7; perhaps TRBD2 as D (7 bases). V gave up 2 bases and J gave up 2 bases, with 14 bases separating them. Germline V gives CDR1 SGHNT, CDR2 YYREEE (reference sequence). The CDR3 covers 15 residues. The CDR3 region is CASSFHPGGPYEQYF. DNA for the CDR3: TGTGCCAGCAGCTTCCATCCGGGGGGCCCCTACGAGCAGTACTTC.

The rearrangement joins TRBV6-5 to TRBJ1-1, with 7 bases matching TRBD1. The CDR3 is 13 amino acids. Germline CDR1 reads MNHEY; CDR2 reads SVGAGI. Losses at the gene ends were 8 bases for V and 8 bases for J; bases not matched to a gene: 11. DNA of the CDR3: TGTGCCAGCGTAGGACAGGTAGGAATGGAAGCTTTCTTT. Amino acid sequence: CASVGQVGMEAFF.

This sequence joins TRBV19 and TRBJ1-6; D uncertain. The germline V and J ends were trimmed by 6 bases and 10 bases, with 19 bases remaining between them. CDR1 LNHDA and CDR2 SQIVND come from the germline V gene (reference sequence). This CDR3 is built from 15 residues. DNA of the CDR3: TGTGCCAGTAGCGTTATTGGAGGAGTGAAATCACCCCTCCACTTT. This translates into CASSVIGGVKSPLHF.

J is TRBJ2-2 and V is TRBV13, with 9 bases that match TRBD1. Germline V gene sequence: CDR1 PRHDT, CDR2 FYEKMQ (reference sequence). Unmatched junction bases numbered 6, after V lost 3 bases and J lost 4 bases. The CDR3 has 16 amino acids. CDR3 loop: CASSFYRGPGTGELFF. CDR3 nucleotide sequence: TGTGCCAGCAGCTTCTACAGGGGGCCGGGCACCGGGGAGCTGTTTTTT.